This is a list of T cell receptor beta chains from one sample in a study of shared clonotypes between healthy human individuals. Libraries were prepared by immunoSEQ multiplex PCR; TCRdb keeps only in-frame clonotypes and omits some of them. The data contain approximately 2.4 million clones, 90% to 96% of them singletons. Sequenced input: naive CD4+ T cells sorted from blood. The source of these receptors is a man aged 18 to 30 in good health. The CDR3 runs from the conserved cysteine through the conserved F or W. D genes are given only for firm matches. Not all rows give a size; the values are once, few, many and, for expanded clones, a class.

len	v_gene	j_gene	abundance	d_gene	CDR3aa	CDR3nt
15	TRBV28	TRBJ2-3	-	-	CASSSPGAGTDTQYF	TGTGCCAGCAGTTCACCGGGGGCGGGGACAGATACGCAGTATTTT
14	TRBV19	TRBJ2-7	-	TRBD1	CASSLGTGFYEQYF	TGTGCCAGTAGTCTCGGGACAGGCTTCTACGAGCAGTACTTC
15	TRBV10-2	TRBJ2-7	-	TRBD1	CASSPRTGIDYEQYF	TGCGCCAGCAGCCCCCGGACAGGTATAGACTACGAGCAGTACTTC
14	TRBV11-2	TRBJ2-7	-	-	CASSLTDTSYEQYF	TGTGCCAGCAGCTTAACAGACACTTCCTACGAGCAGTACTTC
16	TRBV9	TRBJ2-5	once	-	CASSVALGEYQETQYF	TGTGCCAGCAGCGTAGCTTTGGGAGAGTACCAAGAGACCCAGTACTTC
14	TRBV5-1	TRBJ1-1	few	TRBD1	CASSLRQGNTEAFF	TGCGCCAGCAGCCTTAGACAGGGGAACACTGAAGCTTTCTTT
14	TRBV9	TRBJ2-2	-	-	CASSAGRVTGELFF	TGTGCCAGCAGCGCCGGTAGGGTCACCGGGGAGCTGTTTTTT
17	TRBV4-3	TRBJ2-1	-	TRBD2	CASSQGAGGLYYNEQFF	TGCGCCAGCAGCCAAGGAGCGGGAGGACTCTACTACAATGAGCAGTTCTTC
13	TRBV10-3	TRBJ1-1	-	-	CAISVSTNTEAFF	TGTGCCATCAGTGTATCAACGAACACTGAAGCTTTCTTT
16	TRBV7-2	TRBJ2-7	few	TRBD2	CASSKKGLAGAHEQYF	TGTGCCAGCAGCAAAAAAGGACTAGCGGGAGCACACGAGCAGTACTTC
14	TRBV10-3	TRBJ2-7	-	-	CAISEGPGSYEQYF	TGTGCCATCAGTGAAGGACCAGGTTCCTACGAGCAGTACTTC
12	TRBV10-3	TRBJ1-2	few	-	CAISDHRVGYTF	TGTGCCATCAGTGATCACAGGGTGGGCTACACCTTC
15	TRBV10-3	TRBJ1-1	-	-	CAISDFGRANTEAFF	TGTGCCATCAGTGATTTCGGCAGGGCAAACACTGAAGCTTTCTTT
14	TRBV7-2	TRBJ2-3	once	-	CASSQRTGTDTQYF	TGTGCCAGCAGCCAAAGGACAGGCACAGATACGCAGTATTTT
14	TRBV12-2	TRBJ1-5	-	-	CASRSDREYQPQHF	TGTGCAAGTCGCTCGGACAGGGAATATCAGCCCCAGCATTTT
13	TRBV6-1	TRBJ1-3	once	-	CAGQQASGNTIYF	TGTGCCGGACAACAGGCTTCTGGAAACACCATATATTTT
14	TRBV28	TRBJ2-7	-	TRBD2	CASRPSGDSYEQYF	TGTGCCAGCAGGCCTAGCGGGGACTCCTACGAGCAGTACTTC
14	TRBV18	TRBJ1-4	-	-	CASSPRESTEKLFF	TGTGCCAGCTCACCCAGGGAGTCTACTGAAAAACTGTTTTTT
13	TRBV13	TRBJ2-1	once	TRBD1	CASSLTGINEQFF	TGTGCCAGCAGCTTGACAGGGATTAATGAGCAGTTCTTC
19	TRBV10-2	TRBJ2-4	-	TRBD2	CASSEDSGRAKSLKNIQYF	TGCGCCAGCAGTGAAGATAGCGGGAGGGCTAAGTCGCTCAAAAACATTCAGTACTTC
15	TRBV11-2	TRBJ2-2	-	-	CASTQGQGYIGELFF	TGTGCCAGCACCCAGGGGCAGGGTTACATCGGGGAGCTGTTTTTT
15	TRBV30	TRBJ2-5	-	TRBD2	CAWAGTSGSVGTQYF	TGTGCCTGGGCCGGGACTAGCGGGAGTGTTGGGACCCAGTACTTC
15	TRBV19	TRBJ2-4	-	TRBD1	CASSIGDRVVDIQYF	TGTGCCAGTAGTATCGGGGACAGGGTTGTAGACATTCAGTACTTC
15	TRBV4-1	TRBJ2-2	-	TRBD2	CASSQAGGYTGELFF	TGCGCCAGCAGCCAGGCGGGAGGGTACACCGGGGAGCTGTTTTTT
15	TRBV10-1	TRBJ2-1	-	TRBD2	CASRVGGGSYNEQFF	TGCGCCAGCAGAGTGGGGGGGGGTTCCTACAATGAGCAGTTCTTC
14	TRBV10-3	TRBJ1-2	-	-	CAITNSGANYGYTF	TGTGCCATCACAAATTCAGGGGCTAACTATGGCTACACCTTC
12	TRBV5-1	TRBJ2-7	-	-	CASSLPSNEQYF	TGCGCCAGCAGCTTACCTAGCAACGAGCAGTACTTC
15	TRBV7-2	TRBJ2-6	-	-	CASTALGHGANVLTF	TGTGCCAGCACGGCCTTGGGTCATGGGGCCAACGTCCTGACTTTC
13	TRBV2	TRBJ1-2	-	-	CASGSGASYGYTF	TGTGCCAGCGGCTCAGGGGCTTCCTATGGCTACACCTTC
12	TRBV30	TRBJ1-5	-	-	CAFQGSNQPQHF	TGTGCCTTCCAGGGTAGCAATCAGCCCCAGCATTTT
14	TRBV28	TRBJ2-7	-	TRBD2	CASRFPGGTGEQYF	TGTGCCAGCAGGTTCCCCGGGGGGACGGGCGAGCAGTACTTC
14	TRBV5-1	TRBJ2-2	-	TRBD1	CASSGGQSTGELFF	TGCGCCAGCAGCGGGGGACAGTCTACCGGGGAGCTGTTTTTT
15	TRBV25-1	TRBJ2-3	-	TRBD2	CASSEGGRAGDTQYF	TGTGCCAGCAGTGAGGGCGGGAGGGCCGGAGATACGCAGTATTTT
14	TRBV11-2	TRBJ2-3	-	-	CASSLAGITDTQYF	TGTGCCAGCAGCTTAGCGGGAATCACAGATACGCAGTATTTT
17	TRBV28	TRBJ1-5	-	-	CASSKPRHIYSNQPQHF	TGTGCCAGCAGTAAACCTAGACATATCTATAGCAATCAGCCCCAGCATTTT
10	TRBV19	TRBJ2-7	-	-	CASSSEGHYF	TGTGCCAGTAGCTCGGAGGGCCATTACTTC
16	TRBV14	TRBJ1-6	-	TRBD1	CASSQMRWTGDSPLHF	TGTGCCAGCAGCCAAATGAGGTGGACAGGGGACTCACCCCTCCACTTT
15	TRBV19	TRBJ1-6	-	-	CASSIVQRLDSPLHF	TGTGCCAGTAGTATAGTGCAACGTCTAGATTCACCCCTCCACTTT
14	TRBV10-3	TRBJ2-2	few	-	CAISESRGAGELFF	TGTGCCATCAGTGAGTCGAGGGGGGCCGGGGAGCTGTTTTTT
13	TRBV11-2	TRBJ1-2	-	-	CASSEDGNYGYTF	TGTGCCAGCAGCGAGGACGGAAACTATGGCTACACCTTC
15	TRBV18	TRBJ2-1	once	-	CASSPPSLSYNEQFF	TGTGCCAGCTCACCCCCCTCCCTCTCCTACAATGAGCAGTTCTTC
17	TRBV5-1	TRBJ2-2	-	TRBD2	CASTPRLAGGSTGELFF	TGCGCCAGCACCCCTCGGCTAGCGGGAGGGAGCACCGGGGAGCTGTTTTTT
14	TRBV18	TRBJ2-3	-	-	CASSPRNRADTQYF	TGTGCCAGCTCACCCAGAAACCGAGCAGATACGCAGTATTTT
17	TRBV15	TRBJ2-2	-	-	CATSRETKQGVTGELFF	TGTGCCACCAGCAGAGAAACAAAACAGGGTGTCACCGGGGAGCTGTTTTTT
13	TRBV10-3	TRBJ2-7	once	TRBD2	CASGASGPYEQYF	TGTGCATCCGGGGCTAGCGGACCCTACGAGCAGTACTTC
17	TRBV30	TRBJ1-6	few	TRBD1	CAWSGGTGNSYNSPLHF	TGTGCCTGGAGTGGGGGGACAGGGAACTCCTATAATTCACCCCTCCACTTT
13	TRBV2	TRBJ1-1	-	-	CASSDGFNTEAFF	TGTGCCAGCAGTGACGGTTTTAACACTGAAGCTTTCTTT